These T cell receptor beta chains were read from a single sample in a study of T cells expressing NK-cell markers. TCRdb re-called the 5' RACE reads and catalogs CDR3 proteins one per entry, DNA excluded. In total, the table holds about 150,000 distinct CDR3 sequences. The sample taken for sequencing was blood T cells: a sorted CD56 or NKG2C T cell subset, CD4+ or CD8+ T cells, or bulk PBMC T cells (not recorded which). Receptor source: a woman aged 50 to 60 in good health. Both conserved end residues are part of each CDR3. Each record gives: V gene, J gene, CDR3 protein.

>TRBV20-1|TRBJ1-1
CSARGLRDTEAFF
>TRBV4-1|TRBJ2-7
CASSQVISGDLGYEQYF
>TRBV14|TRBJ2-1
CASSQDDRVGPGEQFF
>TRBV29-1|TRBJ2-1
CSVESGTSSYNEQFF
>TRBV7-6|TRBJ2-3
CASSFSTSGRGSDTQYF
>TRBV10-3|TRBJ2-1
CAISGDASGSYNEQFF
>TRBV29-1|TRBJ1-1
CSVEGGRAEAFF
>TRBV2|TRBJ2-5
CASRMNPQREETQYF
>TRBV28|TRBJ2-5
CASSFLTGTERETQYF
>TRBV11-3|TRBJ2-2
CASSLHKRGWTGELFF
>TRBV5-1|TRBJ2-3
CASSHKASITDTQYF
>TRBV7-3|TRBJ2-1
CASSLQLAGFQEQFF
>TRBV4-1|TRBJ1-2
CASSPTTANYGYTF
>TRBV20-1|TRBJ2-7
CSAGGTSGTMTYEQYF
>TRBV29-1|TRBJ2-1
CSVEGAYNEQFF
>TRBV9|TRBJ2-7
CASSGWERNYEQYF
>TRBV7-9|TRBJ2-7
CASSLDSSYEQYF
>TRBV20-1|TRBJ1-5
CSARILSDANQPQHF
>TRBV2|TRBJ2-3
CASSDVTSGRADTQYF
>TRBV7-6|TRBJ1-1
CASSLEKNTEAFF
>TRBV5-5|TRBJ2-1
CASSIRSEQFF
>TRBV7-9|TRBJ2-1
CASSDNYEQFF
>TRBV6-1|TRBJ2-7
CASSAVKGVSSYEQYF
>TRBV24-1|TRBJ2-7
CATSDSRLEGQADEQYF
>TRBV25-1|TRBJ2-3
CASYHTDTQYF
>TRBV27|TRBJ2-1
CASTTGYNEQFF
>TRBV12-3/TRBV12-4|TRBJ2-1
CASGLRGPPNEQFF
>TRBV9|TRBJ2-3
CASSPTGASIDTQYF
>TRBV28|TRBJ1-4
CASSLRNRGKLFF
>TRBV27|TRBJ2-1
CASSLKSWDVNEQFF
>TRBV4-1|TRBJ2-1
CASSQVRLAGDYNEQFF
>TRBV7-9|TRBJ2-3
CASSSGLAGELDTQYF
>TRBV20-1|TRBJ1-2
CSAPGAENYGYTF
>TRBV12-3/TRBV12-4|TRBJ2-5
CASSPPGETQYF
>TRBV19|TRBJ1-4
CASSIILSGDGMEELFF
>TRBV24-1|TRBJ2-5
CATSVGEQETQYF
>TRBV7-9|TRBJ2-4
CASSADLSIQYF
>TRBV5-1|TRBJ1-1
CASSLEVRGEKAFF
>TRBV12-3/TRBV12-4|TRBJ2-1
CASSFMGEQFF
>TRBV7-2|TRBJ2-2
CASSLTRRGRTGELFF
>TRBV5-6|TRBJ1-3
CASSLSQGANTIYF